A selection of T cell receptor beta chains follows, all from one sample in a study of immune characterization of retroperitoneal liposarcoma. TCRdb called the PCR reads again in MiXCR, with one record for every CDR3 protein. The profile covers roughly 4,000 distinct CDR3 sequences, with roughly a third appearing a single time and approximately 28% taken by the ten largest. The sample consisted of tumor tissue. These receptors were collected from a male donor with retroperitoneal liposarcoma. Each CDR3 is given with its conserved first and last residue. A D gene is named only where the DNA matches it firmly. Some rows mark clone size as missing; the rest say once, few, many or name a class of expanded clone.

v_gene	abundance	d_gene	j_gene	CDR3nt	CDR3aa
TRBV7-2	medium-sized	NA	TRBJ2-1	TGTGCCAGCAGCTTTATGACAGGTTTTTCCCGGTGGAGGCCCGGCAATGAGCAGTTCTTC	CASSFMTGFSRWRPGNEQFF
TRBV6-1	NA	NA	TRBJ2-1	TGTGCCAGCAGCTCCCGACCCCAAGGGACCCAGTTCTTC	CASSSRPQGTQFF
TRBV6-1	few	NA	TRBJ1-6	TGTGCCAGCAGTACCACGGGCCTCTATATGGGTTCACCCCTCCACTTT	CASSTTGLYMGSPLHF
TRBV27	many	TRBD2	TRBJ2-3	TGTGCCACCCAATTCACTAGCGGGAGCACAGATACGCAGTATTTT	CATQFTSGSTDTQYF
TRBV6-8	few	TRBD1	TRBJ2-6	TGTGCCAGCAGTGACGGACAGGCTGGGGCCAACGTCCTGACTTTC	CASSDGQAGANVLTF
TRBV7-2	NA	NA	TRBJ2-1	TGTGCCAGCAGCCCACTCGGACACAATGAGCAGTTCTTC	CASSPLGHNEQFF
TRBV12-3/TRBV12-4	few	NA	TRBJ1-5	TGTGCCAGCAGCCGCGACTGGGGGGGTGTGGGCAATCAGCCCCAGCATTTT	CASSRDWGGVGNQPQHF
TRBV6-6	NA	NA	TRBJ2-5	TGTGCCAGCAGCAGGGGACTAGAGACCCAGTACTTC	CASSRGLETQYF
TRBV7-8	NA	TRBD1	TRBJ2-7	TGTGCCAGCAGCCCGAACCCCGGGACAGGGGTTTACGAGCAGTACTTC	CASSPNPGTGVYEQYF
TRBV4-1	NA	TRBD2	TRBJ2-5	TGCGCCAGCAGCCAAGTCCTAGCGGGAGGGAACTACGAGCAGTATTTC	CASSQVLAGGNYEQYF
TRBV7-2	many	NA	TRBJ2-3	TGTGCCAGCAGCCCTGACTACACTAGCACAGATACGCAGTATTTT	CASSPDYTSTDTQYF
TRBV4-1	medium-sized	TRBD1	TRBJ2-5	TGCGCCAGCAGCCGTCCCGGGACAGGGCTAGAGACCCAGTACTTC	CASSRPGTGLETQYF
TRBV11-1	many	NA	TRBJ2-1	TGTGCCAGCAGCTCCGACAGGGCTAGCGGAACTTTGCAGTTCTTC	CASSSDRASGTLQFF
TRBV6-1	few	NA	TRBJ2-3	TGTGCCAGCAGTGATAATTTGGGGACACCAGTTGAGTATTTT	CASSDNLGTPVEYF
TRBV27	medium-sized	TRBD1	TRBJ2-5	TGTGCCAGCAGTTTCCGGACAGGGGAAGAGACCCAGTACTTC	CASSFRTGEETQYF
TRBV11-3	NA	TRBD1	TRBJ2-4	TGTGCCAGCAGGTTAATGGGACAGCGGTTCTTC	CASRLMGQRFF
TRBV6-1	NA	NA	TRBJ2-3	TGTGCCAGCAGTGCATCGAGTTCGCCCAGAGATACGCAGTATTTT	CASSASSSPRDTQYF
TRBV6-1	NA	NA	TRBJ2-1	TGTGCCAGCAGTACGGACACGTCCTCCTACAATGAGCAGTTCTTC	CASSTDTSSYNEQFF
TRBV6-1	medium-sized	NA	TRBJ2-1	TGTGCCAGCAGTGAATTGAATACCTACCCTTACAATGAGCAGTTCTTC	CASSELNTYPYNEQFF
TRBV6-1	few	NA	TRBJ2-1	TGTGCCAGCAGTGGAGGACGGATCTCCTACAATGAGCAGTTCTTC	CASSGGRISYNEQFF
TRBV11-3	few	TRBD2	TRBJ2-3	TGTGCCAGCAGCGGTAGAAAACTAGCGGGAGTCCCAGATACGCAGTATTTT	CASSGRKLAGVPDTQYF
TRBV6-1	NA	TRBD2	TRBJ2-2	TGTGCCAGCAGTGCTGGGACTAGCGGAGGGACCGGGGAGCTGTTTTTT	CASSAGTSGGTGELFF
TRBV6-6	medium-sized	NA	TRBJ1-3	TGTGCCAGCAGTTACTCGATGAGTTCCGGAAACACCATATATTTT	CASSYSMSSGNTIYF
TRBV6-1	many	NA	TRBJ1-5	TGTGCCAGCAGTGAAGCGGGGGGGAATCAGCCCCAGCATTTT	CASSEAGGNQPQHF
TRBV6-1	large	NA	TRBJ2-3	TGTGCCAGCAGGGGAGACTTTAGCACAGATACGCAGTATTTT	CASRGDFSTDTQYF
TRBV6-1	many	TRBD2	TRBJ2-3	TGTGCCAGCAAACGTAGCGGGAGCAACACAGATACGCAGTATTTT	CASKRSGSNTDTQYF
TRBV6-1	NA	TRBD1	TRBJ2-1	TGTGCCAGCAGTGACGGATTGACAGGGGACCACGAGCAGTTCTTC	CASSDGLTGDHEQFF
TRBV4-1	NA	NA	TRBJ1-2	TGTGCCAGCAGCCAAGATGACACCCGGAGGTATGGCTACACCTTC	CASSQDDTRRYGYTF
TRBV6-1	large	TRBD2	TRBJ2-1	TGTGCCAGCAGTCGCCTCGGGACTAGCGGCCACAATGAGCAGTTCTTC	CASSRLGTSGHNEQFF
TRBV30	NA	NA	TRBJ2-7	TGTGCCTGGAGTGTACGGGGGAGACACTACGAGCAGTACTTC	CAWSVRGRHYEQYF
TRBV6-6	NA	TRBD2	TRBJ2-1	TGTGCCAGCCGACAGTTTAGGACTAGCTCCTACAATGAGCAGTTCTTC	CASRQFRTSSYNEQFF
TRBV11-2	NA	NA	TRBJ2-5	TGTGCCAGCAGCTTAGGGGTTCTCAATGAGCAGTACTTC	CASSLGVLNEQYF
TRBV6-1	few	NA	TRBJ2-7	TGTGCCAGCAGAGAAGATAACGGCTACTACGAGCAGTACTTC	CASREDNGYYEQYF
TRBV10-1	NA	NA	TRBJ2-7	TGCGCCAGCAGTGTTGGAGGGGGGAACTCCTACGAGCAGTACTTC	CASSVGGGNSYEQYF
TRBV7-3	large	TRBD2	TRBJ2-1	TGTGCCAGCAGCTTAACATTGCGGGGGGGGGGGGGGGACAATGAGCAGTTCTTC	CASSLTLRGGGGDNEQFF
TRBV6-6	large	TRBD1	TRBJ2-7	TGTGCCAGCAGTTACTCCACCGGGACAGGAGGAGGCGAGCAGTACTTC	CASSYSTGTGGGEQYF
TRBV7-2	many	NA	TRBJ2-5	TGTGCCAGCAGCTTGTCAGGGTGGTCCGAGACCCAGTACTTC	CASSLSGWSETQYF
TRBV6-1	few	NA	TRBJ2-1	TGTGCCAGCACTCCAGTCCGGGAGACTCTCGAGCAGTTCTTC	CASTPVRETLEQFF
TRBV6-1	large	TRBD1	TRBJ2-7	TGTGCCAGCAGTAGAAAGGGGGCGGCGTACGAGCAGTACTTC	CASSRKGAAYEQYF
TRBV18	NA	NA	TRBJ2-5	TGTGCCAGCTCACCACCGGAACAAGAGACCCAGTACTTC	CASSPPEQETQYF
TRBV6-5	NA	TRBD1	TRBJ2-5	TGTGCCAGCAGTGAATGGTGGACAGGGGAAGAGACCCAGTACTTC	CASSEWWTGEETQYF
TRBV5-1	NA	NA	TRBJ2-1	TGCGCCAGCAGCTCAGAGCGCGGGACCTACTACAATGAGCAGTTCTTC	CASSSERGTYYNEQFF
TRBV6-1	many	TRBD2	TRBJ2-4	TGTGCCAGCAGTCGGGGGACTAGCGGGAGGGCCAAAAACATTCAGTACTTC	CASSRGTSGRAKNIQYF
TRBV6-6	NA	TRBD2	TRBJ2-5	TGTGCCAGCAGTTACCGGGCTAGCGGGAGTGGGGAGACCCAGTACTTC	CASSYRASGSGETQYF
TRBV12-3/TRBV12-4	NA	NA	TRBJ1-5	TGTGCCAGTCAGCTCCAGGGGAATCAGCCCCAGCATTTT	CASQLQGNQPQHF
TRBV12-3/TRBV12-4	NA	TRBD2	TRBJ2-1	TGTGCCAGCACCCCGGATAGCGGGGCCTACAATGAGCAGTTCTTC	CASTPDSGAYNEQFF
TRBV18	NA	TRBD2	TRBJ2-5	TGTGCCAGCTCACCACTGGGTCCGGGAGGGCAAGATACCCAGTACTTC	CASSPLGPGGQDTQYF
TRBV6-4	NA	NA	TRBJ2-1	TGTGCCAGCAGTGAGGAGGGCGGATACAATGAGCAGTTCTTC	CASSEEGGYNEQFF
TRBV5-6	NA	TRBD2	TRBJ2-5	TGTGCCAGCAGCTTGAGTAGCGGGGAGACCCAGTACTTC	CASSLSSGETQYF
TRBV12-3/TRBV12-4	NA	TRBD1	TRBJ1-1	TGTGCCAGCAGTCGAATTAAGGGGGCAGTACGAGGGACTGAAGCTTTCTTT	CASSRIKGAVRGTEAFF
TRBV7-6	NA	TRBD1	TRBJ2-7	TGTGCCAGCGGACAGGGGAACTACGAGCAGTACTTC	CASGQGNYEQYF
TRBV6-1	many	TRBD2	TRBJ2-1	TGTGCCAGCCAACTAGCGGGAGCCGGAAGTGAGCAGTTCTTC	CASQLAGAGSEQFF
TRBV29-1	NA	TRBD2	TRBJ2-7	TGCAGCGTTGGACTAGCGGGAGGATACTACGAGCAGTACTTC	CSVGLAGGYYEQYF
TRBV25-1	medium-sized	NA	TRBJ2-1	TGTGCCAGCAGTGAACCAAGGGGCTATGAGCAGTTCTTC	CASSEPRGYEQFF